Here is one TCR beta chain with its context. Its antigen is undetermined. The PCR had 60 Vbeta and 13 Jbeta primers. This table comes from immunoSEQ multiplex PCR, and its TCRdb copy is limited to in-frame clones, with some not included. The table lists over 100,000 clones, less than 70% of them singletons. Looked up from germline, CDR1 is SGHAT and CDR2 is FQNNGV. The CDR3 extends over 13 amino acids. Trimming shortened V by 6 bases and J by 4 bases, and 9 bases separated the two germline ends. These data are taken from a study of cytomegalovirus exposure and HLA in healthy donors. Study results and limitations: Accurate HLA-A and HLA-B prediction from TCR beta sequences was reported for most subjects. Presence/absence analyses took donor sequencing depth as roughly uniform.

This chain links TRBV11-2 with TRBJ1-4, with a possible D match to TRBD1 (6 bases). Specimen: PBMCs. The TCR was taken from a woman aged 25 to 39 in good health and CMV-seronegative. DNA for the CDR3: TGTGCCAGCAGAGGGGGAGATAATGAAAAACTGTTTTTT. As protein: CASRGGDNEKLFF.